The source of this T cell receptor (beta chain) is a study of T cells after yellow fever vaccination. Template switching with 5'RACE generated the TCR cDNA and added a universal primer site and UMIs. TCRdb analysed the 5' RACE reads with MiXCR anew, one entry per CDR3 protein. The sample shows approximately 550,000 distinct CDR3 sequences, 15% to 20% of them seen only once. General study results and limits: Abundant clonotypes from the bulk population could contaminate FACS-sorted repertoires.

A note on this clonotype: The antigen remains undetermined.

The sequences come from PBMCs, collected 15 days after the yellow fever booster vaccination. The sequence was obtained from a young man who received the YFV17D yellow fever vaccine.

The CDR3 spells CASRPWGGTEAFF. In DNA form, the CDR3 reads TGTGCCAGCAGACCGTGGGGGGGGACTGAAGCTTTCTTT. The V call is TRBV6-1, the J call TRBJ1-1; possibly TRBD1 for D (5 bases). This CDR3 region has 13 residues. Germline CDR1 MNHNS, CDR2 SASEGT. V lost 6 bases, J lost 5 bases, and 13 bases lay in between.